The rows below give T cell receptor beta chains drawn from one sample of a study of T cells in Graves' hyperthyroidism and ophthalmopathy. TCRdb fed the multiplex PCR reads into MiXCR, producing one record per CDR3 protein. The table lists roughly 700,000 distinct CDR3 sequences, around 15% of them singletons, with 10% in the top ten. The sequencing input was blood. These receptors were collected from a woman aged 18-29 years with Graves' hyperthyroidism. CDR3s include the opening cysteine and the closing phenylalanine or tryptophan. D genes are given only for firm matches. The size field is filled for only some rows; it gives once, few, many or a size class.

d_gene,v_gene,abundance,j_gene,CDR3nt,CDR3aa
.,TRBV6-1,many,TRBJ2-5,TGTGCCAGCAGTTTTGGGTTCACTAGTTTTGAGACCCAGTACTTC,CASSFGFTSFETQYF
.,TRBV19,few,TRBJ1-5,TGTGCCAGTACGACAGTTAGCAATCAGCCCCAGCATTTT,CASTTVSNQPQHF
.,TRBV28,many,TRBJ2-7,TGTGCCAGCAGTAACTACGAGCAGTACTTC,CASSNYEQYF
.,TRBV5-6,.,TRBJ2-5,TGTGCCAGCTCCGTCCCCAGGGCCCAAGAGACCCAGTACTTC,CASSVPRAQETQYF
.,TRBV4-1,.,TRBJ1-2,TGCGCCAGCAGCCAATTTGCGGAAGCGCTGAATGGCTACACCTTC,CASSQFAEALNGYTF
TRBD1,TRBV3-1,few,TRBJ2-7,TGTGCCAGCAGCCAAGATCCGACAGGGGGCTATACATCCCACGAGCAGTACTTC,CASSQDPTGGYTSHEQYF
.,TRBV6-2/TRBV6-3,.,TRBJ2-1,TGTGCCAGCAGTACTGGGCGGGCCGCCTACAATGAGCAGTTCTTC,CASSTGRAAYNEQFF
.,TRBV19,.,TRBJ2-1,TGTGCCAGTAGTATCGACTACCGCGAGCAGTTCTTC,CASSIDYREQFF
TRBD1,TRBV27,.,TRBJ2-1,TGTGCCAGCAGTTTATTTGGGACAGGGTATCGGAATGAGCAGTTCTTC,CASSLFGTGYRNEQFF
.,TRBV18,.,TRBJ2-3,TGTGCCAGCTCACCGATTCAGACAACCACAGATACGCAGTATTTT,CASSPIQTTTDTQYF